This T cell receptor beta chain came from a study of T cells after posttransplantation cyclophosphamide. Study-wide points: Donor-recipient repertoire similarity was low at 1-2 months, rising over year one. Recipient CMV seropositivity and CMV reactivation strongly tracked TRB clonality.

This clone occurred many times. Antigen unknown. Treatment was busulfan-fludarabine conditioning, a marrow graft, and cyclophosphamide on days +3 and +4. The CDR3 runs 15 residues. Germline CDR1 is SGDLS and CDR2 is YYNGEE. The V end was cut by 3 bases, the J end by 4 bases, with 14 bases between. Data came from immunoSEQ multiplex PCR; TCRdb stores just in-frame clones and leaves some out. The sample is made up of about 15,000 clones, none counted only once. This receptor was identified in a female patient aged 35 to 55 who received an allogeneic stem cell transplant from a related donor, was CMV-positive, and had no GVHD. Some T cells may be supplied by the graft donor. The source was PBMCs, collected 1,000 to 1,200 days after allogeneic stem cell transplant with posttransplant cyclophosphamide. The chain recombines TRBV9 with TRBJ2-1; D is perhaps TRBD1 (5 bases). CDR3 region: CASSGPTEKYNEQFF. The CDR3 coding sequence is TGTGCCAGCAGCGGACCGACAGAGAAGTACAATGAGCAGTTCTTC.